The clone carrying this T cell receptor beta chain is a singleton in its sample. Trimming removed 5 bases from V and 9 bases from J, with 10 bases in between. In germline, CDR1 is MNHEY, CDR2 SMNVEV (reference sequence). The CDR3 has 11 residues. This sample was taken from a study of blood T cell repertoires in COVID-19. Study-level information: From the United States, Italy and Spain came samples of acute and convalescent COVID-19. From T cells, B-cell-depleted T cells, or PBMCs came the material, which was cDNA or gDNA.

Original handling: Amplification of reference gene primers provided the estimated nucleated cell counts. TCRdb's copy holds only in-frame clones and misses some; the assay was immunoSEQ multiplex PCR. V and J calls and clone size come straight from that table; D and trimming were deduced from the DNA. The sample has about 140,000 clones; roughly four fifths are singletons. Sequenced: peripheral blood. This rearrangement joins TRBV27 to TRBJ1-1, with a tentative D call TRBD1 (6 bases). This TCR derives from a woman aged 55 to 70 with acute or convalescent COVID-19. The CDR3 loop is CASSLRGKAFF. CDR3 coding DNA: TGTGCCAGCAGTCTTAGGGGGAAAGCTTTCTTT.